This T cell receptor (beta chain) was found in a study of blood T cell repertoires in COVID-19. Trimming pared 4 bases from V and 1 base from J, leaving 14 bases between. This CDR3 spans 15 amino acids. Germline lookup yields CDR1 SGHRS and CDR2 YFSETQ. Here immunoSEQ multiplex PCR was the method, and the copy in TCRdb shows in-frame clones only, minus some. The sample shows over 200,000 clones, 88% of them seen only once. Recruits, aged about 18 to 95 years, lived in 24 US areas. Clinical history as reported by participants underpinned cohort assignment. V is TRBV5-1 and J is TRBJ1-1; D not certain. Source material: PBMCs or T cells enriched from blood (not recorded which). This TCR derives from a middle-aged woman with acute COVID-19. The CDR3 spells CASSPTLSGNTEAFF. CDR3 nucleotide sequence: TGCGCCAGCAGCCCAACTTTGTCGGGGAACACTGAAGCTTTCTTT.